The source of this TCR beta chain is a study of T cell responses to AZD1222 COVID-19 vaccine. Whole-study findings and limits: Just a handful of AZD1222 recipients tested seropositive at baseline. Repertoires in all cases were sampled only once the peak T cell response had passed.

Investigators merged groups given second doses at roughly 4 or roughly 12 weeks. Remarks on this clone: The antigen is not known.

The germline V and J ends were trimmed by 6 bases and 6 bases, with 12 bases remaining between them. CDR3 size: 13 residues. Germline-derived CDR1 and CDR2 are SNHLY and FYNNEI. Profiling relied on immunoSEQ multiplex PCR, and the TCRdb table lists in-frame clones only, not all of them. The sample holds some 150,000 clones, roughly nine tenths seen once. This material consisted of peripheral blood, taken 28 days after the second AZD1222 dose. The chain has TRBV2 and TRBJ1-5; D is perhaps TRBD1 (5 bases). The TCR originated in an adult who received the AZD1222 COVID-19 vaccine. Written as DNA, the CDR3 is TGTGCCAGCAGCGGGACGGGGGGTCAGCCCCAGCATTTT. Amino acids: CASSGTGGQPQHF.